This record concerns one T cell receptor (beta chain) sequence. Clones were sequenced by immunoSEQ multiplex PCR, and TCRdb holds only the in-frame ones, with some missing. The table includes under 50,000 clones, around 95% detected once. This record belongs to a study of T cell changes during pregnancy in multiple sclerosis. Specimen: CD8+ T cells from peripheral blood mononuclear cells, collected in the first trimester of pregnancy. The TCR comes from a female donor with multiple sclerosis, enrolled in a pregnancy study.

The CDR3 DNA is TGTGCCAGCAGTGAAGCGCCCGGGACTGGAAACACCATATATTTT. Translating gives CASSEAPGTGNTIYF. J is TRBJ1-3 and V is TRBV2; no clear D gene. The CDR3 totals 15 residues. The ends were cut back, 0 bases at V and 2 bases at J, with 8 bases in the middle. The germline gives CDR1 SNHLY, CDR2 FYNNEI.